Shown below are 32 T cell receptor beta chains from a single sample sequenced in a study of shared clonotypes between healthy human individuals. CD8 cells classed as naive were CD45RO-negative and positively selected for CCR7, excluding terminally differentiated effector memory CD45RA+ cells. Method: immunoSEQ multiplex PCR; TCRdb's copy keeps in-frame clones and lacks some. The sample lists about 2 million clones, roughly 95% occurring once. The sample consisted of naive CD8+ T cells sorted from blood. The receptor set was obtained from a man in his late teens or twenties in good health.

V gene TRBV4-1 combines with J gene TRBJ2-7; perhaps TRBD2 as D (6 bases). Per germline, CDR1 MGHRA and CDR2 YSYEKL. The CDR3 is 15 residues long. The V and J ends lost 1 base and 2 bases respectively, with 12 bases between them. The CDR3 region is CASSQGGLPPYEQYF. The CDR3 DNA reads as TGCGCCAGCAGCCAAGGAGGACTACCTCCCTACGAGCAGTACTTC.

The chain links TRBV7-9 to TRBJ2-5; 9 bases align to TRBD2. From germline, CDR1 is SEHNR and CDR2 FQNEAQ (reference sequence). The junction had 14 bases not matched to a gene; V was cut back by 5 bases and J by 7 bases. This CDR3 spans 16 amino acids. The CDR3 loop reads CASSQGVAGDPRTQYF. Here the CDR3 DNA reads TGTGCCAGCAGCCAAGGAGTAGCGGGGGACCCGAGGACCCAGTACTTC.

J is TRBJ2-1 and V is TRBV19; no reliable D call. Germline CDR1 is LNHDA and CDR2 is SQIVND (reference sequence). With 5 bases removed from V and 6 bases from J, the gap between germline ends came to 11 bases. The CDR3 contains 13 residues. CDR3 DNA sequence: TGTGCCAGTAGTTACAGCTACCCCAATGAGCAGTTCTTC. Its protein is CASSYSYPNEQFF.

A word on this clone: This sample includes further DNA sequences coding for the same CDR3. The chain carries TRBV4-1 and TRBJ1-5, with 7 bases matching TRBD1. CDR1 is MGHRA and CDR2 is YSYEKL in the germline V gene. V lost 1 base to trimming and J lost 4 bases; unmatched junction nucleotides: 4. The CDR3 extends over 15 amino acids. Here the CDR3 reads CASSQGGGGNQPQHF. The CDR3 nucleotides are TGCGCCAGCAGCCAAGGAGGGGGCGGAAATCAGCCCCAGCATTTT.

Comment on this clone: Additional DNA sequences in this sample encode the identical CDR3. The chain is built from TRBV5-4 and TRBJ2-5; 8 nucleotides align to TRBD2. The CDR3 is 14 residues long. Trimming at V came to 3 bases and at J to 4 bases, leaving 5 bases not matched to a gene. Germline V gene data show CDR1 as SGHNT and CDR2 as YYREEE (reference sequence). The CDR3 nucleotides read TGTGCCAGCAGCTCGCCGGGGGGGCGAGAGACCCAGTACTTC. It specifies CASSSPGGRETQYF.

This clone appeared a single time. Within the sample, other DNA sequences also encode this same CDR3. This rearrangement joins TRBV27 to TRBJ2-7, with no clear D. Looked up from germline, CDR1 is MNHEY and CDR2 is SMNVEV (reference sequence). The V end lost 4 bases, the J end lost 6 bases, and 7 bases lay between the germline ends. The CDR3 is 11 amino acids. CDR3 sequence reads: CASSYRAEQYF. The CDR3 bases are TGTGCCAGCAGTTACCGGGCCGAGCAGTACTTC.

This rearrangement joins TRBV7-9 to TRBJ2-2; TRBD2 is a possible D gene (6 bases). V lost 2 bases and J 0 bases, leaving 13 bases between the germline ends. There are 17 residues in the CDR3. Germline V gene lookup returns CDR1 SEHNR and CDR2 FQNEAQ (reference sequence). CDR3 in DNA: TGTGCCAGCAGCTTAATGGGCGGGACCGCGAACACCGGGGAGCTGTTTTTT. Its protein is CASSLMGGTANTGELFF.

A note on this clone: Other DNA variants within this sample encode the same CDR3. The rearrangement links TRBV7-9 to TRBJ1-2; the D is unclear. Germline CDR1 SEHNR, CDR2 FQNEAQ (reference sequence). V lost 2 bases to trimming and J lost 5 bases, with 12 bases between them. This CDR3 region has 14 residues. The CDR3 spells CASSLSGGSYGYTF. The CDR3 DNA reads TGTGCCAGCAGCTTAAGTGGCGGGTCATATGGCTACACCTTC.

V and J are TRBV4-1 and TRBJ2-3, with D possibly matching TRBD2 (7 bases). V dropped 0 bases and J dropped 2 bases, with 12 bases sitting between them. The germline gives CDR1 MGHRA, CDR2 YSYEKL. There are 16 residues in the CDR3. The CDR3 DNA follows: TGCGCCAGCAGCCAAGATGCGGGGGCCTACACAGATACGCAGTATTTT. Amino acid sequence: CASSQDAGAYTDTQYF.

About this clone itself: Other DNA sequences in the same sample also yield this CDR3. The chain combines TRBV4-1 with TRBJ2-7; 8 bases are a match to TRBD1. The CDR3 loop spans 15 amino acids. V was clipped by 3 bases and J by 3 bases; unmatched bases: 7. Germline V CDR1 and CDR2: MGHRA, YSYEKL. The CDR3 bases are TGCGCCAGCAGCCACCCCGGACAGGGAGTCTACGAGCAGTACTTC. Translated, it gives CASSHPGQGVYEQYF.

Remarks on this clone: Other DNA sequences in this sample translate to the same CDR3. This sequence joins TRBV5-4 and TRBJ2-7; D may be TRBD1 (5 bases). V lost 0 bases, J lost 0 bases, and 7 bases lay in between. This CDR3 region has 14 residues. Germline V gene data show CDR1 as SGHNT and CDR2 as YYREEE (reference sequence). CDR3 residues: CASSLGQGSYEQYF. Here the CDR3 DNA reads TGTGCCAGCAGCTTGGGTCAGGGCTCCTACGAGCAGTACTTC. The whole variable domain, filled in from reference TRBV5-4 and TRBJ2-7, reads ETGVTQSPTHLIKTRGQQVTLRCSSQSGHNTVSWYQQALGQGPQFIFQYYREEENGRGNFPPRFSGLQFPNYSSELNVNALELDDSALYLCASSLGQGSYEQYFGPGTRLTVT.

This sequence joins TRBV4-1 and TRBJ1-3, with a tentative D call TRBD1 (5 bases). V was shortened by 3 bases and J by 8 bases, with 14 bases between the two germline ends. Germline V lookup: CDR1 MGHRA, CDR2 YSYEKL. This CDR3 comprises 14 residues. The chain's CDR3 is CASSHPGRGDTIYF. The CDR3 nucleotides read TGCGCCAGCAGCCACCCCGGGCGAGGGGACACCATATATTTT.

This clone was picked up one time. The CDR3 reads CASWRDAGSYGYTF. The CDR3 DNA follows: TGTGCCAGCTGGAGGGACGCAGGGAGCTATGGCTACACCTTC. The genes are TRBV2 and TRBJ1-2; D is perhaps TRBD1 (5 bases). Germline loops: CDR1 SNHLY, CDR2 FYNNEI. This CDR3 has 14 residues. Trimming removed 8 bases at V and 4 bases at J, with 17 bases between.

V and J are TRBV30 and TRBJ2-1, with 13 nucleotides matching TRBD2. V shed 6 bases and J 4 bases; nucleotides not matched to a gene: 6. This CDR3 has 15 residues. Germline loops: CDR1 GTSNPN, CDR2 SVGIG (reference sequence). CDR3 in amino acids: CACHTGLAGYNEQFF. The CDR3 region has the DNA TGTGCCTGTCATACGGGACTAGCGGGATACAATGAGCAGTTCTTC.

The gene calls are TRBV4-3 and TRBJ1-1; the D gene is possibly TRBD1 (6 bases). Germline values: CDR1 LGHNA, CDR2 YSLEER. This CDR3 region has 17 residues. V lost 1 base and J lost 1, with 16 bases in between. The CDR3 bases are TGCGCCAGCAGCCAAGTTTACGGGGGCGATTGGAACACTGAAGCTTTCTTT. The encoded protein is CASSQVYGGDWNTEAFF.

The rearrangement links TRBV7-9 to TRBJ1-6; no clear D gene. V was cut by 1 base and J by 13 bases, with 14 bases left in between. CDR3 length: 14 amino acids. CDR1 is SEHNR and CDR2 is FQNEAQ in the germline V gene (reference sequence). Here the CDR3 DNA reads TGTGCCAGCAGCTTAGTGGGAGGGCCTGATCCCCTCCACTTT. This gives the protein CASSLVGGPDPLHF.

The chain has TRBV6-6 and TRBJ1-2; 10 bases are a match to TRBD1. J was trimmed by 4 bases and V by 10 bases; bases with no gene match: 6. The CDR3 spans 13 residues. Germline loops: CDR1 MNHNY, CDR2 SVGAGI (reference sequence). The CDR3 sequence is CATSTGGSYGYTF. The DNA of the CDR3 is TGTGCCACCTCGACAGGGGGCTCCTATGGCTACACCTTC.

The chain uses TRBV7-9 and TRBJ1-4, with 10 bases lining up with TRBD1. With 0 bases clipped from V and 6 bases from J, the junction kept 4 bases outside the gene matches. Looked up from germline, CDR1 is SEHNR and CDR2 is FQNEAQ (reference sequence). The CDR3 length is 16 residues. The CDR3 nucleotides are TGTGCCAGCAGCTTAGCGCTAGGACAGGGGGATGAAAAACTGTTTTTT. Protein product: CASSLALGQGDEKLFF.

J is TRBJ2-7 and V is TRBV9; D unclear. The V and J ends lost 0 bases and 5 bases respectively, with 15 bases between them. This CDR3 contains 15 residues. Germline values: CDR1 SGDLS, CDR2 YYNGEE. As DNA, the CDR3 is TGTGCCAGCAGCGTAGGGCCCGCAGGCGGTAACGAGCAGTACTTC. Translated, it gives CASSVGPAGGNEQYF.

This chain uses TRBV7-9 with TRBJ2-5; tentative D call: TRBD1 (5 bases). There are 15 residues in the CDR3. V lost 1 base, J lost 4 bases, and 13 bases lay in between. The germline gives CDR1 SEHNR, CDR2 FQNEAQ (reference sequence). Here the CDR3 reads CASSLGQGYIETQYF. The CDR3 bases are TGTGCCAGCAGCTTAGGGCAGGGTTATATAGAGACCCAGTACTTC.

The chain has TRBV10-3 and TRBJ2-7, with D unresolved. The germline V gene encodes CDR1 ENHRY and CDR2 SYGVKD. The V gene lost 0 bases and the J gene lost 6 bases, with 12 bases spanning the gap. CDR3 size: 14 residues. The CDR3 DNA reads TGTGCCATCAGTGAGTCTTTCCTCTCCAGCGAGCAGTACTTC. It specifies CAISESFLSSEQYF.

This chain links TRBV6-5 with TRBJ2-3, with 7 bases aligning to TRBD2. J gave up 0 bases and V 4 bases, and 7 bases lay outside the gene matches. This CDR3 region has 16 residues. The germline CDR1 and CDR2 sequences are MNHEY and SVGAGI. This CDR3 is CASSFHPSGSTDTQYF. The CDR3 DNA is TGTGCCAGCAGTTTCCATCCTAGCGGCAGCACAGATACGCAGTATTTT.

Only one count was recorded for this clone. The chain links TRBV6-5 to TRBJ2-3; the D is unclear. Germline lookup yields CDR1 MNHEY and CDR2 SVGAGI. The CDR3 runs 13 residues. V lost 6 bases and J lost 4, with 11 bases in between. The CDR3 reads CASRTTWADTQYF. CDR3 sequence (DNA): TGTGCCAGCAGGACGACGTGGGCAGATACGCAGTATTTT.

The count of this clone is one. Other DNA sequences of this sample code for an identical CDR3. This chain joins TRBV19 and TRBJ2-1; TRBD2 agrees at 7 bases. The J segment lost 3 bases and the V segment lost 1 base, leaving 3 bases of the junction unmatched. The CDR3 runs 15 residues. CDR1 and CDR2 from the germline V gene are LNHDA and SQIVND (reference sequence). For the CDR3, the DNA is TGTGCCAGTAGTATAGCGGGAGGTAGCTACAATGAGCAGTTCTTC. Protein sequence: CASSIAGGSYNEQFF.

The chain links TRBV7-6 to TRBJ2-5; 7 positions match TRBD2. This CDR3 has 14 amino acids. CDR1 SGHVS and CDR2 FNYEAQ come from the germline V gene. Trimming took 5 bases from V and 1 from J; bases not matched to a gene: 4. CDR3 sequence (DNA): TGTGCCAGCAGCCTTTCTAGCGGCCAAGAGACCCAGTACTTC. This encodes CASSLSSGQETQYF.

The chain links TRBV27 to TRBJ2-1; maybe TRBD1 (6 bases). The CDR3 has 15 residues. Germline V CDR1 and CDR2: MNHEY, SMNVEV (reference sequence). Trimming left V 6 bases short and J 4 bases short, with 16 bases between. CDR3 in amino acids: CASRSIGTQYNEQFF. CDR3 coding DNA: TGTGCCAGCAGATCCATCGGGACACAATACAATGAGCAGTTCTTC.

V usage is TRBV27 and J usage is TRBJ2-1; no clear D. Trimming removed 0 bases from V and 5 bases from J, with 14 bases in between. Germline V gene data show CDR1 as MNHEY and CDR2 as SMNVEV (reference sequence). The length of the CDR3 is 16 residues. The CDR3 protein is CASSLSPGAYHNEQFF. CDR3 nucleotides: TGTGCCAGCAGTTTATCGCCTGGCGCCTACCACAATGAGCAGTTCTTC.

This CDR3 reads CASEAVTDYEQYF. The CDR3 nucleotides read TGTGCCAGCGAAGCAGTGACGGACTACGAGCAGTACTTC. The chain uses TRBV6-1 and TRBJ2-7; D is unclear. The CDR3 is made up of 13 amino acids. The germline gives CDR1 MNHNS, CDR2 SASEGT. The ends were cut back, 8 bases at V and 3 bases at J, with 14 bases in the middle.

The chain carries TRBV10-3 and TRBJ2-3; 15 bases align to TRBD2. The CDR3 has 18 amino acids. From germline, CDR1 is ENHRY and CDR2 SYGVKD. The J segment lost 3 bases and the V segment lost 2 bases, leaving 6 bases of the junction unmatched. CDR3 DNA: TGTGCCATCAGTGAGGGACTAGCGGGAGGGCCAAGGACAGATACGCAGTATTTT. Translated: CAISEGLAGGPRTDTQYF.

This sequence joins TRBV6-4 and TRBJ2-2; no clear D. The CDR3 spans 12 residues. Trimming removed 4 bases at V and 5 bases at J, with 5 bases between. Germline V CDR1 and CDR2: MRHNA, SNTAGT. The CDR3 DNA reads TGTGCCAGCAGTGTGGGGACCGGGGAGCTGTTTTTT. Its translation is CASSVGTGELFF.

This chain uses TRBV11-2 with TRBJ1-3, with D maybe TRBD1 (6 bases). The CDR3 consists of 17 residues. Trimming took off 1 base at V and 0 bases at J, with 13 bases between the two ends. Germline V gene data show CDR1 as SGHAT and CDR2 as FQNNGV. CDR3 coding DNA: TGTGCCAGCAGCTTAGTAGTGGGGGCGAGCTCTGGAAACACCATATATTTT. Translated: CASSLVVGASSGNTIYF.

This clone is a singleton in its sample. V gene TRBV10-3 combines with J gene TRBJ2-1; D is undetermined. The V end was cut by 3 bases, the J end by 0 bases, with 6 bases between. This CDR3 has 14 residues. The V gene's germline CDR1 is ENHRY and CDR2 SYGVKD. CDR3 sequence (DNA): TGTGCCATCAGTGACATCAGCTCCTACAATGAGCAGTTCTTC. It is translated as CAISDISSYNEQFF.